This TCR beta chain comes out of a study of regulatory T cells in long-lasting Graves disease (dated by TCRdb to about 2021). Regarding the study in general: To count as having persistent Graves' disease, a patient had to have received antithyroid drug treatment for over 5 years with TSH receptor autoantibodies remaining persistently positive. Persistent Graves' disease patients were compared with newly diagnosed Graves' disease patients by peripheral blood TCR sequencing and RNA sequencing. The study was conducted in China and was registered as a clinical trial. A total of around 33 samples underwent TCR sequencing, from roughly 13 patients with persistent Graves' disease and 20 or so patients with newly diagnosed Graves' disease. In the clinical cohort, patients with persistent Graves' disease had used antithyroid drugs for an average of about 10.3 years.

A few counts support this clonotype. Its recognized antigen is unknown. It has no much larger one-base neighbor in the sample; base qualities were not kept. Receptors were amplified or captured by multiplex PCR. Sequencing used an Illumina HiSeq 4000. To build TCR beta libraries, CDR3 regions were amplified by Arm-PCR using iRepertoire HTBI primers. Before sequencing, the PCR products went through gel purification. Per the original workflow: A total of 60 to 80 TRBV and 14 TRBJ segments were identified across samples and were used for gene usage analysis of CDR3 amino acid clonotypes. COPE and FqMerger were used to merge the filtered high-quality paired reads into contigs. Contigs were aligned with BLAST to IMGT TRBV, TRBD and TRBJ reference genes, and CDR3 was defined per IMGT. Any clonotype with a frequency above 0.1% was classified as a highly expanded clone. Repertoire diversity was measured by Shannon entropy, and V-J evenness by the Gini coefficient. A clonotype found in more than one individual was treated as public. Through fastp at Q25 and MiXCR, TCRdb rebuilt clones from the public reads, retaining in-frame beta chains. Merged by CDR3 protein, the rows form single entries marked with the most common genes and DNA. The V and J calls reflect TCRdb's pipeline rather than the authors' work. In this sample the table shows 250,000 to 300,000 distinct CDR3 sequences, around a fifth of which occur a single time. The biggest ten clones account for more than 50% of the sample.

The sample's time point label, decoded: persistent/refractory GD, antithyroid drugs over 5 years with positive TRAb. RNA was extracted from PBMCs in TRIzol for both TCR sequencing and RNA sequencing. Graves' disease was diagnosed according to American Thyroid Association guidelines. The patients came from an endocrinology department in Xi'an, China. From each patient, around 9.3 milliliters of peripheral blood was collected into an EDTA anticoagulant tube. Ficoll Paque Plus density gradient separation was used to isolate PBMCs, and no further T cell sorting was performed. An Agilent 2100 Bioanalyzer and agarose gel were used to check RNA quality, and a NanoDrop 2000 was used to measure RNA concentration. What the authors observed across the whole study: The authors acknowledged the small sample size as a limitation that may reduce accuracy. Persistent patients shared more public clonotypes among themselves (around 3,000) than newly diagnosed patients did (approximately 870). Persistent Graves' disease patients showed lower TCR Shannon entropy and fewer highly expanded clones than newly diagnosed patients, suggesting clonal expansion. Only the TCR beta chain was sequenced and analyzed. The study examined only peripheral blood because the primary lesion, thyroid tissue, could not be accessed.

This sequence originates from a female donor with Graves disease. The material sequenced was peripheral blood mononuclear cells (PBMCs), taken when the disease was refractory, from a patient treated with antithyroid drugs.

CDR3 region: CASSSPGGELYGYTF. In nucleotide form, the sequence is TGTGCCAGCAGTTCTCCCGGGGGAGAGCTCTATGGCTACACCTTC. This sequence uses TRBV6-5 and TRBJ1-2, and the D gene may be TRBD1, 5 bases matching. CDR1 and CDR2 (MNHEY, SVGAGI) derive from the germline V gene. The CDR3 has 15 amino acids, counting the end cysteine and phenylalanine. Just the 45-base CDR3 DNA is kept, in frame starting at base 1. V and J lose 4 bases and 4 bases, and a span of 16 bases separates them.